Given below is one TCR beta chain in context. What it binds is not known. Original processing methods: Patient-derived CD8+ clones with a size above 1% showed rare matches to published virus-specific TCRB sequences. Repertoires were generated with immunoSEQ multiplex PCR, while TCRdb's copy carries only in-frame clones and drops some. V, J and clone size are those of that table, while D and trimming were read from the DNA. Of tens of thousands of clones in the sample, about 87% were seen once. V was clipped by 1 base and J by 1 base, with 14 bases between them. The CDR3 is made up of 17 amino acids. Germline lookup yields CDR1 SGHRS and CDR2 YFSETQ. This specimen comes from a study of somatic mutations in cytotoxic T cells in rheumatoid arthritis. The study's findings and limits: Multiple comparisons were not accounted for in the slight TRBV07 underrepresentation seen in rheumatoid arthritis patients. Of more than 55 patients, several had a largest CD8+ clone that exceeded 20% of CD8+ cells.

Using positive magnetic bead selection on an AutoMACS, CD4+ and CD8+ cells were isolated, after which their purity was checked by flow cytometry. This sequence joins TRBV5-1 and TRBJ2-2; no firm D call. The origin of this receptor is an adult with rheumatoid arthritis. The sequencing sample was made of CD8+ T cells sorted from blood. Here the CDR3 reads CASSLRPLDQNTGELFF. CDR3 nucleotide sequence: TGCGCCAGCAGCTTGAGGCCCCTAGACCAGAACACCGGGGAGCTGTTTTTT. Full variable domain (rest looked up from reference TRBV5-1 and TRBJ2-2): KAGVTQTPRYLIKTRGQQVTLSCSPISGHRSVSWYQQTPGQGLQFLFEYFSETQRNKGNFPGRFSGRQFSNSRSEMNVSTLELGDSALYLCASSLRPLDQNTGELFFGEGSRLTVL.